This TCR beta chain was sequenced for a study of long-term antiretroviral therapy in people with HIV. Broader study findings: Controls exceeded HIV repertoires in CDR3 length range.

The libraries were made with immunoSEQ v3.0 at survey level. TCRdb keeps only in-frame clones here, not all; method: immunoSEQ multiplex PCR. The table has approximately 30,000 clones, 97% seen once. As regards this clone: Its antigen is as yet unknown.

V was pared by 1 base and J by 5 bases, with 10 bases between. The CDR3 consists of 14 residues. CDR1 is SGHTA and CDR2 is FQGNSA in the germline V gene. The TCR was taken from a man aged 25-45 years with HIV. The sample in question was unsorted PBMCs, obtained 7.6 years after starting antiretroviral therapy. V gene TRBV7-2 combines with J gene TRBJ2-3; possible D gene TRBD2, 5 bases. In DNA form, the CDR3 reads TGTGCCAGCAGCTTAGGGACCCGGGGAGATACGCAGTATTTT. Translation: CASSLGTRGDTQYF.